What follows is one TCR beta chain and its context. Its antigen is as yet unknown. These data belong to a study of identical twins. A universal primer site was created by template switching, with the cDNA bearing unique molecular identifiers. TCRdb recomputed calls from the 5' RACE reads with MiXCR, one row per CDR3 protein. The data hold 400,000 to 500,000 distinct CDR3 sequences, with less than 20% observed a single time. Overall study results and limits: Insertions were fewer in abundant cord blood beta clonotypes, whereas memory repertoires showed none of this pattern. Models underestimated out-of-frame TCR alpha sharing in monozygotic twins. Out-of-frame beta chain sequences displayed weaker excess sharing between twins.

The CDR3 is 13 residues long. The V segment lost 10 bases and the J segment 0 bases; nucleotides outside the gene matches: 3. Germline V CDR1 and CDR2: MDHEN, SYDVKM. Specimen: naive T cells sorted from blood. The V and J genes are TRBV28 and TRBJ1-5; 7 bases align to TRBD1. The source is a man in his forties or fifties in good health. The CDR3 protein is CATGQDSNQPQHF. In DNA, the CDR3 is TGTGCCACCGGACAGGATAGCAATCAGCCCCAGCATTTT.